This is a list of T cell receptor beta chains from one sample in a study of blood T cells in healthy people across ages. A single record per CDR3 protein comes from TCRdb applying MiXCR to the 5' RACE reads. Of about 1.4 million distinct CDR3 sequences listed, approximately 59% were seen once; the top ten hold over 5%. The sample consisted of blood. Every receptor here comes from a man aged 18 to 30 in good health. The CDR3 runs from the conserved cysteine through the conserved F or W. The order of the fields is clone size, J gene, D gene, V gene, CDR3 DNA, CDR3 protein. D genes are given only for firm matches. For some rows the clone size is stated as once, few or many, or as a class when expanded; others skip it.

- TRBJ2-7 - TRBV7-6 TGTGCCAGCAGCTTAAACCCAGTTCAGACAGACCACGAGCAGTACTTC CASSLNPVQTDHEQYF
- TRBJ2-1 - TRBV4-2 TGTGCCAGCAACCAAGATGGATTCAATGAGCAGTTCTTC CASNQDGFNEQFF
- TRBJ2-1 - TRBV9 TGTGCCAGCAGCCCCGGGGTAGCGGATGTCTACAATGAGCAGTTCTTC CASSPGVADVYNEQFF
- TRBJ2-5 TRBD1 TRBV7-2 TGTGCCAGCAGCGGGACAGGTGAAGAGACCCAGTACTTC CASSGTGEETQYF
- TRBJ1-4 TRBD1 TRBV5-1 TGCGCCAGCAGTACACGGACAGGGACGGCAACTAATGAAAAACTGTTTTTT CASSTRTGTATNEKLFF
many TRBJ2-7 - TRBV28 TGTGCCAGCAGTCCTGCCGGGACCGCGGAGGAGCAGTACTTC CASSPAGTAEEQYF
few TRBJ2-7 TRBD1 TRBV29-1 TGCAGCGTCACCGGGACAGTGGATCCCTACGAGCAGTACTTC CSVTGTVDPYEQYF
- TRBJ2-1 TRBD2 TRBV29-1 TGCAGCGCGATCCACATTCCGGGACTAGCGGGGCCGAGCTCCTACAATGAGCAGTTCTTC CSAIHIPGLAGPSSYNEQFF
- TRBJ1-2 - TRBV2 TGTGCCAGCACCAGGGCGGGCTATGGCTACACCTTC CASTRAGYGYTF
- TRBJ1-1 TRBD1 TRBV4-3 TGCGCCAGCAGCCAAGTAGGGACAGGGACGAACACTGAAGCTTTCTTT CASSQVGTGTNTEAFF
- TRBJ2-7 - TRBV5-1 TGCGCCAGCAGCTCCACAGGGTGGGGATCCTACGAGCAGTACTTC CASSSTGWGSYEQYF
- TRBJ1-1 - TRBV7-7 TGTGCCAGCAGCCGGGACCAGAACACTGAAGCTTTCTTT CASSRDQNTEAFF
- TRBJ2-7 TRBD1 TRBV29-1 TGCAGCGTTCCCGGACAGGAGAGGACCCCACCTTCCTACGAGCAGTACTTC CSVPGQERTPPSYEQYF
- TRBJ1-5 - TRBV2 TGTGCCAGCAGTGAAGGGGTGGGGCAGGCCTATCAGCCCCAGCATTTT CASSEGVGQAYQPQHF
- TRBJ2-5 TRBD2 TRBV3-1 TGTGCCAGCAGCCCAAGGTTATTAGGCGGGGGGCTATTCAAGACCCAGTACTTC CASSPRLLGGGLFKTQYF
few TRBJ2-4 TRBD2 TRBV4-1 TGCGCCAGCAGCCAAGGAACTAGCGGGAGTGGGAACATTCAGTACTTC CASSQGTSGSGNIQYF
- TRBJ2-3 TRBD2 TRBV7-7 TGTGCCAGCAGCCCCCAACTAGCGGGAGAGTCAGATACGCAGTATTTT CASSPQLAGESDTQYF
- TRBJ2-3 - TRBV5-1 TGCGCCAGCAGCAAAGGGGACGGAACAGATACGCAGTATTTT CASSKGDGTDTQYF
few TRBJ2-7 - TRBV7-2 TGTGCCAGCAGAAGACAAGTGGCCTACGAGCAGTACTTC CASRRQVAYEQYF
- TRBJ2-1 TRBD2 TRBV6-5 TGTGCCAGCACCACAGGGACTAGCAATGAGCAGTTCTTC CASTTGTSNEQFF
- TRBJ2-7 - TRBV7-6 TGTGCCAGCAGCACTACCCGGACGGACTATTACGAGCAGTACTTC CASSTTRTDYYEQYF
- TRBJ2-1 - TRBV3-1 TGTGCCAGCAGCCAAGATTGGGCAAACAATGAGCAGTTCTTC CASSQDWANNEQFF
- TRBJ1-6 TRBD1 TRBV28 TGTGCCAGCAAGGGGGGACAGTTAAATTCACCCCTCCACTTT CASKGGQLNSPLHF
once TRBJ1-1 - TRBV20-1 TGCAGTGCAACCCGTTCGGGACGGCTAGCTTTCTTT CSATRSGRLAFF
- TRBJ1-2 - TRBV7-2 TGTGCCAGCAGCTTACAGTACAGTCCGTATGGCTACACCTTC CASSLQYSPYGYTF
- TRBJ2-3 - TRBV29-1 TGCAGCGTTGTTTCCGGTCAGTCAGGGGCCCTCACAGATACGCAGTATTTT CSVVSGQSGALTDTQYF
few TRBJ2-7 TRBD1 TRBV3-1 TGTGCCAGCAGCCCGGACAGGGGCCAATTCACGTACGAGCAGTACTTC CASSPDRGQFTYEQYF
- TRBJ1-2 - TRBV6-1 TGTGCCAGCGGCCGGGACCCTTCTAACTATGGCTACACCTTC CASGRDPSNYGYTF
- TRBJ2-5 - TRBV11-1 TGTGCCAGCAGCTCTACAGACTTCCAAGAGACCCAGTACTTC CASSSTDFQETQYF
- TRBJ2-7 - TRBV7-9 TGTGCCAGCAGTTATGATCCCGCGGGGACGGGCTACGAGCAGTACTTC CASSYDPAGTGYEQYF
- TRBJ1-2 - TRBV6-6 TGTGCCAGCAGTTACCCGGGAAAAGATAACTATGGCTACACCTTC CASSYPGKDNYGYTF
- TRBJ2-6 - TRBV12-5 TGTGCTAGTGTGGGGGCTGGGGCCAACGTCCTGACTTTC CASVGAGANVLTF